The 3 T cell receptor beta chains given below trace back to one sample, sequenced in a study of blood T cell repertoires in COVID-19. This table comes from immunoSEQ multiplex PCR, and its TCRdb copy is limited to in-frame clones, with some not included. The table lists some 70,000 clones, around 82% of them singletons. Material for sequencing was peripheral blood. The origin of the receptors is a man in his sixties with acute or convalescent COVID-19.

The chain has TRBV7-8 and TRBJ1-1, with D tentatively TRBD1 (5 bases). The CDR3 sequence is 14 residues long. Germline V CDR1 and CDR2: SGHVS, FQNEAQ. With 5 bases removed from V and 1 base from J, the gap between germline ends came to 11 bases. This chain's CDR3 is CASSRDGGNTEAFF. The CDR3 region has the DNA TGTGCCAGCAGCCGGGACGGAGGGAACACTGAAGCTTTCTTT.

The chain has TRBV10-1 and TRBJ2-5, with D maybe TRBD2 (6 bases). The CDR3 extends over 13 amino acids. Trimming cost V 6 bases and J 7 bases, with 15 bases left between them. Germline CDR1 reads WNHNN; CDR2 reads SYGVQD (reference sequence). CDR3 DNA sequence: TGCGCCAGCAGCGGACGAGTGGAGGGGACCCAGTACTTC. Residues: CASSGRVEGTQYF.

V is TRBV5-5 and J is TRBJ1-1; D is perhaps TRBD1 (5 bases). The germline gives CDR1 SGHKS, CDR2 YYEKEE (reference sequence). The V end was cut by 5 bases, the J end by 1 base, with 9 bases between. CDR3 size: 13 residues. DNA for the CDR3: TGTGCCAGCAGTCAGGACACGAACACTGAAGCTTTCTTT. Translating it yields CASSQDTNTEAFF.